One T cell receptor (beta chain) is described in this entry. The ends lost 0 bases at V and 0 bases at J; junction bases unmatched: 6. Germline lookup yields CDR1 MNHEY and CDR2 SMNVEV (reference sequence). There are 17 residues in the CDR3. One Seattle source followed patients from active infection through their disease course. This sample was included in a study of blood T cell repertoires in COVID-19. Sequenced by immunoSEQ multiplex PCR; TCRdb stores in-frame clones only, minus some. The sample holds more than 200,000 clones, around 86% seen once. Material: peripheral blood. The genes are TRBV27 and TRBJ2-7, with 9 positions matching TRBD2. This sequence was found in a woman aged 55-69 years with COVID-19, enrolled during active disease. The CDR3 here is CASSLSMVSGSSYEQYF. The DNA for the CDR3 is TGTGCCAGCAGTTTATCGATGGTTAGCGGGAGCTCCTACGAGCAGTACTTC.